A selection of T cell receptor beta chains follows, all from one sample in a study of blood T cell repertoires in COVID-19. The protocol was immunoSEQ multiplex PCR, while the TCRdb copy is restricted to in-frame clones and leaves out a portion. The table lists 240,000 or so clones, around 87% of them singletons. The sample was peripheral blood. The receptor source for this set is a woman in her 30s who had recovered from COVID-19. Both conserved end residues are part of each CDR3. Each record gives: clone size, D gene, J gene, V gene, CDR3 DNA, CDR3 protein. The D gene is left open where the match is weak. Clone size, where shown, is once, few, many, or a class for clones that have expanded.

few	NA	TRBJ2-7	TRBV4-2	TGTGCCAGCAGCCATGGGGCCGAGCAGTACTTC	CASSHGAEQYF
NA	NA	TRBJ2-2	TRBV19	TGTGCCAGTAGTGCCTTGTTACAGGGTACCGGGGAGCTGTTTTTT	CASSALLQGTGELFF
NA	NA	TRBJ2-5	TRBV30	TGTGCCTGGAGCCCCTGGGGAGGGGGGGGCCAAGAGACCCAGTACTTC	CAWSPWGGGGQETQYF
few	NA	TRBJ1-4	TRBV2	TGTGCCAGCAGTTACAGGGCTGGGGGTGAAAAACTGTTTTTT	CASSYRAGGEKLFF
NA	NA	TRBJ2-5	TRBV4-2	TGTGCCAGCAGCCCCCACCTTTGGGGCCTGGGGGAGACCCAGTACTTC	CASSPHLWGLGETQYF
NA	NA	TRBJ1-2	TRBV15	TGTGCCACCAGCAGAGATCGGGACTACTATGGCTACACCTTC	CATSRDRDYYGYTF
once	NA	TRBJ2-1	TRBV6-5	TGTGCCAGCAGTTACCCAGGGGAGCAGTTCTTC	CASSYPGEQFF
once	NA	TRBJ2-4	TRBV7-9	TGTGCCAGCAGCACCTCCCGGGACTGGGGCATTCAGTACTTC	CASSTSRDWGIQYF
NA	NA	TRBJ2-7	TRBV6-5	TGTGCCAGCAGAACCCTCGCGGGAGAGCAGTACTTC	CASRTLAGEQYF
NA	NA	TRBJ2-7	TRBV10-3	TGTGCCATCAGAGAACACGGGGAGGCGTCTTACGAGCAGTACTTC	CAIREHGEASYEQYF
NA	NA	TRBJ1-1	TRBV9	TGTGCCAGCAGCGTAGAATCCCGACAGATGAACACTGAAGCTTTCTTT	CASSVESRQMNTEAFF
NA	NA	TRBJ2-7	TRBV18	TGTGCCAGCTCACGCCCGGCTAGCAACCCCTACGAGCAGTACTTC	CASSRPASNPYEQYF
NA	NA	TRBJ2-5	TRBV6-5	TGTGCCAGCAGGTCACGGGACTTCCAAGAGACCCAGTACTTC	CASRSRDFQETQYF
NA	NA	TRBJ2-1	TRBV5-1	TGCGCCAGCAGCTTGACACCACCACCTGGCCTTGAGCAGTTCTTC	CASSLTPPPGLEQFF
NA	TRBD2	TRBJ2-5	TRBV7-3	TGTGCCAGCAGCTCGGGACTAGCTCGGAGTGAAGAGACCCAGTACTTC	CASSSGLARSEETQYF
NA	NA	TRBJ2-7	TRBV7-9	TGTGCCAGCAGCTCCCGAACTTGGGGGTCGGAGGGCGAGCAGTACTTC	CASSSRTWGSEGEQYF
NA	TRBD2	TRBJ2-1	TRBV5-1	TGCGCCAGCAGCTTGGGCAGCGGGGGAACCTACAATGAGCAGTTCTTC	CASSLGSGGTYNEQFF
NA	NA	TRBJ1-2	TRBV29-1	TGCAGCGTTGTGCTCTCAGGTCCGGGTGGGAGTGGCTACACCTTC	CSVVLSGPGGSGYTF
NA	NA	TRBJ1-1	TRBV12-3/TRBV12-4	TGTGCCAGCAGTTCGTTTGAGGACACTGAAGCTTTCTTT	CASSSFEDTEAFF
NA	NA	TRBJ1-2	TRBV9	TGTGCCAGCAGCGTTTTCGACAGGCCGTCTAACTATGGCTACACCTTC	CASSVFDRPSNYGYTF
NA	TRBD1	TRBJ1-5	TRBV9	TGTGCCAGCAGCGCAGGGGGGCCAATGGGAGGCAATCAGCCCCAGCATTTT	CASSAGGPMGGNQPQHF
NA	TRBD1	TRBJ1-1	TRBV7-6	TGTGCCAGCAGCGCGCGATCCGGGACAGGGCCTGAAGCTTTCTTT	CASSARSGTGPEAFF
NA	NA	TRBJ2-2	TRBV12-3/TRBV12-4	TGTGCCAGCAGTTTTTCTAGTTTGGGGGAGCTGTTTTTT	CASSFSSLGELFF
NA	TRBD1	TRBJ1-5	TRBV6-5	TGTGCCAGCTCGACAGGGGGCTGGGCTCAGCCCCAGCATTTT	CASSTGGWAQPQHF
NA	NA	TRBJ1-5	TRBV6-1	TGTGCCAGCAGTGAAGGTATGAGCAATCAGCCCCAGCATTTT	CASSEGMSNQPQHF
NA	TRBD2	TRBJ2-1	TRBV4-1	TGCGCCAGCAGCCAACTAGCGGGGGCGGGAGGCGAGCAGTTCTTC	CASSQLAGAGGEQFF
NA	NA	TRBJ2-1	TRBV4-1	TGCGCCAGCAGCCAAGAGGACGCGGCGGGGACTGAGCAGTTCTTC	CASSQEDAAGTEQFF
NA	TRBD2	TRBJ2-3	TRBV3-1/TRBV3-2	TGTGCCAGCAGCCAAGGGGGAAGCGGGGGAGATACGCAGTATTTT	CASSQGGSGGDTQYF
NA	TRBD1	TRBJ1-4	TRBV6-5	TGTGCCAGCAGTTACTCGGGGACAGAAGATGAAAAACTGTTTTTT	CASSYSGTEDEKLFF
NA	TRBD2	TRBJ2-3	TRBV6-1	TGTGCCAGCAGTGGTCCGGGACTAGGTCTCACAGATACGCAGTATTTT	CASSGPGLGLTDTQYF
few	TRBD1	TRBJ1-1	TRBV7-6	TGTGCCAGCAGCTCCGGACAGGGGCTACTGAACACTGAAGCTTTCTTT	CASSSGQGLLNTEAFF
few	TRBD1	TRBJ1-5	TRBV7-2	TGTGCCAGCAGCTTAGAGACAGGGGGAGTGGATCAGCCCCAGCATTTT	CASSLETGGVDQPQHF
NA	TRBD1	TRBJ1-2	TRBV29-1	TGCAGCGTAGAAGACAGGGGAGCCTATGGCTACACCTTC	CSVEDRGAYGYTF